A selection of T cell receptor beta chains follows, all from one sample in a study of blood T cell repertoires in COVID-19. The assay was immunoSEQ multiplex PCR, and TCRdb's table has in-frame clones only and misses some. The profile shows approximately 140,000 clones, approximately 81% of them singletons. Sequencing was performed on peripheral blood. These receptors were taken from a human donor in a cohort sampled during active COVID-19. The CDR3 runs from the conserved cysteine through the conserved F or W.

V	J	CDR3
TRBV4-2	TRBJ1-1	CASSQERLNTEAFF
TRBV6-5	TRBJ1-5	CASMWTGRYDQPQHF
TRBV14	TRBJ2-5	CASSPRDIQGYETQYF
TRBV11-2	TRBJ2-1	CASSHSSSTYNEQFF
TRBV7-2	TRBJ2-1	CASSPPLVFEQFF
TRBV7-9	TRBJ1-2	CASSYDTLANYGYTF
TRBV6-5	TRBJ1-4	CASSYYEGAGEKLFF
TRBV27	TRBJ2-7	CASSLYPDKTYEQYF
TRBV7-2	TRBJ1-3	CASRRQGAIPLSGNTIYF
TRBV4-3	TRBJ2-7	CASSQTSGGALWYEQYF
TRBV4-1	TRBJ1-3	CASSQEAAGSGTIYF
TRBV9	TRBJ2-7	CASSVGTLYEQYF
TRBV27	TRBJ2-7	CASSPTGTVYEQYF
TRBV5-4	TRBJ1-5	CASSLQGDNQPQHF
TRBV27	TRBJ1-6	CASSSLPLIRQEQSPLHF
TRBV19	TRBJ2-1	CASIGGHEQFF
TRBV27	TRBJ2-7	CASSSAGQGVSYEQYF
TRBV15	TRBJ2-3	CATSPQRVSTDTQYF
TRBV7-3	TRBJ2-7	CASSSRRGDEQYF
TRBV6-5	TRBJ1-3	CAREGTGGNTIYF
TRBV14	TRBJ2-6	CASSQVMRAAGANVLTF
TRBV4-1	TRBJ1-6	CASSQLPGISPLHF
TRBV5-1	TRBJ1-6	CASSPGQRGLSYNSPLHF
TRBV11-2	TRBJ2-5	CASSLGQGYGQETQYF
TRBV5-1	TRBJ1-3	CASSLEASRGSGNTIYF
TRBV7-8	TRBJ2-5	CASSLVTGTETQYF
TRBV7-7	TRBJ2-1	CASSLIPSGGNEQFF
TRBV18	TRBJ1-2	CASSPGDNYGYTF
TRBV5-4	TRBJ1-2	CASTLYGNPKNYGYTF
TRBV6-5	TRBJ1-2	CASSTLGGYTF
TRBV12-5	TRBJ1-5	CASGLAYFRGNQPQHF
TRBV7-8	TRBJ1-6	CASSSPTGGHSPLHF
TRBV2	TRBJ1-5	CASSETNSGKNQPQHF
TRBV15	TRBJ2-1	CATSRGLGGPNNEQFF
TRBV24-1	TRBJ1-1	CATSSPGAATEAFF
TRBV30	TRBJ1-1	CAWSVQLGRAPEAFF
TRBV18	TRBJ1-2	CASSPQREPNYGYTF
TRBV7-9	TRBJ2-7	CASSLATGSPDSYEQYF